Listed here is a single TCR beta chain. No antigen is known for it. No much larger clone exists at a distance of one base, and base qualities are not known. The immunoSEQ Assay, a bias-controlled multiplex PCR, was used to amplify TCRbeta CDR3 regions from genomic DNA. In the authors' own workflow: Within the assay, amplification of reference gene primers was used to estimate how many nucleated cells each sample contained. Sequence reads were collapsed and filtered to measure the absolute abundance of every unique TCRbeta CDR3 rearrangement. For each sample, productive Simpson clonality was calculated by taking the square root of Simpson's diversity index across productive rearrangements. Entries here come from immuneACCESS through TCRdb and include only in-frame sequences with V and J called. Some clones fail to appear in such tables; in the studies checked, an unresolved V gene covers under half of the shortfall, and the cause of the remainder is unknown. For V, J and clone size, that table is used; D and trimming come from the DNA. In this sample the table shows about 200,000 clones, approximately 86% of which occur a single time. The ten most abundant clones make up 3.8% of the sample.

The CDR3 has 21 amino acids, counting the end cysteine and phenylalanine. Only the CDR3 region is kept as DNA, spanning 63 bases read in frame from base 1. From the germline V gene, CDR1 is SGDLS and CDR2 is YYNGEE. After removal of 4 bases from V and 0 bases from J, the junction retains 21 bases not matched to a gene. These data are taken from a study of blood T cell repertoires in COVID-19 (dated by TCRdb to 2019 to 2021). Turning to the overall study: Samples from collaborators originated in the United States, Italy and Spain and spanned both the acute and convalescent phases of COVID-19. The material from the prospective study consisted of cDNA or gDNA derived from T cells, B-cell-depleted T cells, or PBMCs. Deeply sampled blood TCRbeta repertoires from subjects exposed to, actively infected with, or recovered from COVID-19 were included in the dataset. The repertoires were released in a freely available public database intended as a resource for research on the immune response to SARS-CoV-2. Samples came from the ongoing ImmuneRACE study (first 160 participants) plus 1,254 subjects from 6 global collaborators. Nearly every sample came with metadata listing a de-identified subject ID, COVID-19 status, age in years and sex. HLA class I and class II types, where available, came from metadata supplied by the sample provider rather than from assay-based typing. The paper as a whole reports these results and caveats: The amount of clinical and demographic metadata varied by source and participant and was provided uncurated.

Participants in the prospective study were enrolled through a virtual design, were aged about 18 to 100 years, and lived in 24 United States geographic areas. In the prospective study, cohorts were assigned on the basis of participant-reported clinical history obtained from a screening survey and a study questionnaire. Mobile phlebotomists in the prospective study collected whole blood, serum and a nasopharyngeal or oropharyngeal swab from every participant. Over a roughly 2-month period, participants in the prospective study had the option of providing additional blood draws and questionnaires. Before DNA extraction, prospective study blood samples were shipped either frozen or at room temperature.

The sequence came from a woman aged 40 to 49 with acute COVID-19. What was sequenced was PBMCs or T cells enriched from blood (not recorded which). The rearranged chain carries TRBV9 and TRBJ2-1; TRBD1 lines up with 8 middle nucleotides. The base sequence is TGTGCCAGCAGCCCGAGGCTAGGGGACAGGCTTTTTGGGAGCTCCTACAATGAGCAGTTCTTC. Its amino acids are CASSPRLGDRLFGSSYNEQFF. Reference TRBV9 and TRBJ2-1 genes cover what lies past the CDR3, so the full variable domain is DSGVTQTPKHLITATGQRVTLRCSPRSGDLSVYWYQQSLDQGLQFLIQYYNGEERAKGNILERFSAQQFPDLHSELNLSSLELGDSALYFCASSPRLGDRLFGSSYNEQFFGPGTRLTVL.